This record covers a single TCR beta chain. This entry comes from a study of T cell responses to AZD1222 COVID-19 vaccine. Here immunoSEQ multiplex PCR was the method, and the copy in TCRdb shows in-frame clones only, minus some. The sample records 100,000 to 150,000 clones, 85% to 90% being singletons. The clonotype originates from an adult who received the AZD1222 COVID-19 vaccine. The sample was peripheral blood, taken 28 days after the second AZD1222 dose.

The CDR3 region has the DNA TGTGCCAGCAGCTTAGGCTTCACACTAGCGACCGGGGAGACCCAGTACTTC. It is translated as CASSLGFTLATGETQYF. This sequence joins TRBV7-7 and TRBJ2-5; 7 bases fit TRBD2. Germline CDR1 and CDR2: SSHAT and FNYEAQ (reference sequence). V dropped 1 base and J dropped 5; count of bases not matched to a gene: 13. The CDR3 covers 17 residues. Full variable domain (outside the CDR3, taken from reference TRBV7-7 and TRBJ2-5): GAGVSQSPRYKVTKRGQDVTLRCDPISSHATLYWYQQALGQGPEFLTYFNYEAQPDKSGLPSDRFSAERPEGSISTLTIQRTEQRDSAMYRCASSLGFTLATGETQYFGPGTRLLVL.